This TCR beta chain originates from a study of CD8+CD57+ T cells in acquired aplastic anemia. Study results and limitations: Patients had twenty-nine CD8+ CDR3 sequences in common with controls (the shared set).

Genomic DNA constituted the template upon which TCR beta VDJ and CDR3 profiling was performed. Using its own MiXCR run on the reads, TCRdb lists one record per CDR3 protein. There are about 240,000 distinct CDR3 sequences in the sample; around 46% occur only once, and approximately 7.8% lies in the top ten. Points on this clonotype: Its matching antigen is unknown.

Individuals selected for sequencing had exhibited CD8+CD57+ cell expansion on flow cytometry. V dropped 2 bases and J dropped 3 bases, with 13 bases sitting between them. The germline V gene encodes CDR1 MNHEY and CDR2 SVGAGI. CDR3 size: 16 residues. The chain has TRBV6-5 and TRBJ2-2, with D maybe TRBD2 (5 bases). The TCR sequence derives from a human donor with aplastic anemia. Sample: sorted CD4+, CD8+, or CD8+CD57+ T cells (not recorded which) from PBMCs. CDR3 DNA: TGTGCCAGCAGTTACCCCCGGGGATGGTACACCGGGGAGCTGTTTTTT. Amino acid sequence: CASSYPRGWYTGELFF.